This T cell receptor (beta chain) was profiled in a study of technical replicates of blood from several donors. The germline V gene encodes CDR1 ENHRY and CDR2 SYGVKD. The CDR3 has 14 amino acids. Produced via immunoSEQ multiplex PCR; TCRdb's table is partial and in-frame only. The table includes approximately 82,000 clones, about 91% detected once. In the case of this clone: At one boundary the junction diverges from the germline segment, which might be a read error. Other DNA sequences within the sample encode an identical CDR3.

The gene calls are TRBV10-3 and TRBJ2-7; 9 bases match TRBD2. The sequence came from a human donor in good health. Some clones in this sample may be carry-over from other donors' samples. Sequencing used T cells isolated from PBMCs. As DNA, the CDR3 is TGTGCCATCAGCCAAGCGGGAGGTGCCTACGAGCAGTACTTT. Translated, it gives CAISQAGGAYEQYF.